The 19 T cell receptor beta chains presented below share a single source sample, sequenced in a study of OX40 agonist ivuxolimab in advanced cancers. The data were produced by immunoSEQ multiplex PCR, yet TCRdb's version contains in-frame clones alone and is incomplete. The data contain 35,000 to 50,000 clones, approximately 80% of them singletons. The material was CD4+ or CD8+ T cells sorted from blood, obtained in a trial of the OX40 agonist ivuxolimab. Every receptor here comes from an adult with an advanced solid tumor such as melanoma, head and neck, liver or kidney cancer.

This clone was observed a single time. The chain combines TRBV12-1 with TRBJ2-7; whether TRBD2, the table's D call, matches the DNA was not checked. TRBV12-1 is marked as a pseudogene. This CDR3 has 17 residues. The CDR3 DNA sequence: TGTGCCAGCAGCTTTGGGACTAGCGGGGACCTCTACGTGGAGCAGTACTTC. Residues: CASSFGTSGDLYVEQYF.

The chain employs TRBV30 and TRBJ2-3, with a weak D call TRBD1 (5 bases). Germline values: CDR1 GTSNPN, CDR2 SVGIG (reference sequence). V lost 3 bases and J 2 bases, leaving 15 bases between the germline ends. This CDR3 is 15 amino acids long. As DNA, the CDR3 is TGTGCCTGGAGGCAGGGAAGGAGTCCCACAGATACGCAGTATTTT. Amino acids: CAWRQGRSPTDTQYF.

This chain joins TRBV10-3 and TRBJ1-1; possible D gene TRBD1, 6 bases. Trimming shortened V by 1 base and J by 8 bases, and 14 bases separated the two germline ends. Germline CDR1 ENHRY, CDR2 SYGVKD. This CDR3 spans 14 amino acids. The CDR3 coding sequence is TGTGCCATCAGTGAGTTCGGGGGCAGGCTGGAAGCTTTCTTT. As protein: CAISEFGGRLEAFF.

The chain combines TRBV14 with TRBJ2-2; no reliable D call. This CDR3 is 13 amino acids long. From germline, CDR1 is SGHDN and CDR2 FVKESK. With 4 bases removed from V and 4 bases from J, the gap between germline ends came to 7 bases. The CDR3 nucleotides read TGTGCCAGCAGCCGGGGATTCACCGGGGAGCTGTTTTTT. Its translation is CASSRGFTGELFF.

The V call is TRBV9, the J call TRBJ2-5; possibly TRBD2 for D (6 bases). V lost 3 bases to trimming and J lost 5 bases, with 8 bases between them. Germline V gene sequence: CDR1 SGDLS, CDR2 YYNGEE. The CDR3 is 12 amino acids. The CDR3 loop is CASSGGGETQYF. The CDR3 DNA is TGTGCCAGCAGCGGTGGAGGGGAGACCCAGTACTTC. Combining the CDR3 with reference TRBV9 and TRBJ2-5 gives the whole variable domain DSGVTQTPKHLITATGQRVTLRCSPRSGDLSVYWYQQSLDQGLQFLIQYYNGEERAKGNILERFSAQQFPDLHSELNLSSLELGDSALYFCASSGGGETQYFGPGTRLLVL.

The chain recombines TRBV10-3 with TRBJ1-1; TRBD1 is a possible D gene (6 bases). Trimming pared 0 bases from V and 7 bases from J, leaving 12 bases between. CDR3 length equals 14 residues. CDR1 and CDR2 (germline): ENHRY, SYGVKD. CDR3 residues: CAISESGGANEAFF. CDR3 DNA: TGTGCCATCAGTGAGTCGGGGGGGGCCAATGAAGCTTTCTTT.

The V and J genes are TRBV5-1 and TRBJ1-5; D uncertain. Germline CDR1 SGHRS, CDR2 YFSETQ. This CDR3 is 13 amino acids long. V dropped 1 base and J dropped 7 bases, with 9 bases sitting between them. CDR3 DNA sequence: TGCGCCAGCAGCTTGCGTTCTGGACAGCCCCAGCATTTT. Protein product: CASSLRSGQPQHF.

This chain uses TRBV14 with TRBJ2-5; D uncertain. This CDR3 has 17 amino acids. Germline values: CDR1 SGHDN, CDR2 FVKESK. Trimming took 0 bases from V and 5 from J, leaving 19 bases between them. The CDR3 protein is CASSQDSPTFRRETQYF. DNA for the CDR3: TGTGCCAGCAGCCAAGATTCCCCAACTTTTAGGCGGGAGACCCAGTACTTC. Based on the CDR3 plus reference TRBV14 and TRBJ2-5, the full variable domain is EAGVTQFPSHSVIEKGQTVTLRCDPISGHDNLYWYRRVMGKEIKFLLHFVKESKQDESGMPNNRFLAERTGGTYSTLKVQPAELEDSGVYFCASSQDSPTFRRETQYFGPGTRLLVL.

V is TRBV5-1 and J is TRBJ2-3; TRBD2 matches at 13 bases. CDR1 is SGHRS, CDR2 YFSETQ, per germline. This CDR3 has 16 residues. The ends lost 2 bases at V and 2 bases at J; junction bases unmatched: 2. The CDR3 region has the DNA TGCGCCAGCAGCTTCGGACTAGCGGGAGACACAGATACGCAGTATTTT. Translating gives CASSFGLAGDTDTQYF. The variable domain in full, completed from reference TRBV5-1 and TRBJ2-3, reads KAGVTQTPRYLIKTRGQQVTLSCSPISGHRSVSWYQQTPGQGLQFLFEYFSETQRNKGNFPGRFSGRQFSNSRSEMNVSTLELGDSALYLCASSFGLAGDTDTQYFGPGTRLTVL.

A single count supports this clone. The rearrangement joins TRBV9 to TRBJ2-7, with TRBD1 matching 7 bases. The CDR3 covers 15 residues. Germline CDR1 and CDR2: SGDLS and YYNGEE. J was trimmed by 4 bases and V by 3 bases; bases with no gene match: 10. CDR3 protein: CASSEGASPEYEQYF. The CDR3 nucleotides are TGTGCCAGCAGCGAGGGGGCTAGCCCCGAATACGAGCAGTACTTC.

The rearrangement joins TRBV11-3 to TRBJ1-1, with TRBD1 matching over 7 bases. CDR3 length: 13 amino acids. Trimming took 4 bases from V and 7 from J; bases not matched to a gene: 6. Germline V gene sequence: CDR1 SGHNT, CDR2 YENEEA. This chain's CDR3 is CASSSNRGGEAFF. CDR3 DNA sequence: TGTGCCAGCAGCTCAAACAGGGGAGGTGAAGCTTTCTTT.

This sequence joins TRBV2 and TRBJ1-2, with D maybe TRBD1 (5 bases). This CDR3 contains 14 residues. The V and J ends lost 2 bases and 4 bases respectively, with 11 bases between them. The germline V gene has CDR1 SNHLY and CDR2 FYNNEI. CDR3 coding DNA: TGTGCCAGCAGTGAACCAGGGAGCGTCTATGGCTACACCTTC. It encodes CASSEPGSVYGYTF. Full variable domain (missing parts from reference TRBV2 and TRBJ1-2): EPEVTQTPSHQVTQMGQEVILRCVPISNHLYFYWYRQILGQKVEFLVSFYNNEISEKSEIFDDQFSVERPDGSNFTLKIRSTKLEDSAMYFCASSEPGSVYGYTFGSGTRLTVV.

The chain joins TRBV10-1 to TRBJ1-3; D remains ambiguous. Trimming removed 3 bases at V and 7 bases at J, with 19 bases between. The CDR3 sequence is 16 residues long. Looked up from germline, CDR1 is WNHNN and CDR2 is SYGVQD (reference sequence). The chain's CDR3 is CASSDWSGGCWNTIYF. In nucleotides, the CDR3 is TGCGCCAGCAGTGATTGGTCGGGAGGCTGCTGGAACACCATATATTTT.

This clone was counted a few times. The V call is TRBV6-6, the J call TRBJ2-3; D might be TRBD2 (5 bases). V lost 6 bases, J lost 9 bases, and 10 bases lay in between. Germline V lookup: CDR1 MNHNY, CDR2 SVGAGI (reference sequence). This CDR3 region has 11 residues. The CDR3 DNA sequence: TGTGCCAGCAGCCAAGCGGACACGCAGTATTTT. Its translation is CASSQADTQYF.

The chain employs TRBV5-5 and TRBJ2-5, with a possible D match to TRBD1 (6 bases). The CDR3 runs 16 residues. Germline V gene data show CDR1 as SGHKS and CDR2 as YYEKEE (reference sequence). Trimming pared 3 bases from V and 3 bases from J, leaving 18 bases between. The CDR3 DNA is TGTGCCAGCAGCTCGGGCCAAGGGGGTAGGGAAGAGACCCAGTACTTC. It translates to CASSSGQGGREETQYF.

This chain joins TRBV6-1 and TRBJ2-1; D gene ambiguous. This CDR3 is 11 amino acids long. Between the trimmed V and J ends, which lost 5 bases and 4 bases, there was a span of 3 bases. Germline-derived CDR1 and CDR2 are MNHNS and SASEGT. The chain's CDR3 is CASSPYNEQFF. The CDR3 DNA reads TGTGCCAGCAGTCCGTACAATGAGCAGTTCTTC.

For the CDR3, the DNA is TGTGCCTGGAGCGGTCTCTATAATTCACCCCTCCACTTT. It is translated as CAWSGLYNSPLHF. The chain couples TRBV30 to TRBJ1-6; D uncertain. Germline V gives CDR1 GTSNPN, CDR2 SVGIG (reference sequence). CDR3 size: 13 residues. Trimming removed 3 bases at V and 3 bases at J, with 6 bases between.

This sequence joins TRBV6-5 and TRBJ1-1, with D unclear. This CDR3 has 13 amino acids. CDR1 and CDR2 from the germline V gene are MNHEY and SVGAGI. Trimming removed 0 bases at V and 6 bases at J, with 8 bases between. The CDR3 loop is CASSYSGVPEAFF. The CDR3 DNA is TGTGCCAGCAGTTACTCTGGGGTACCTGAAGCTTTCTTT.

V usage is TRBV30 and J usage is TRBJ2-3; 8 nucleotides agree with TRBD1. V lost 5 bases and J lost 1; bases outside the gene matches: 2. The CDR3 spans 13 residues. In germline, CDR1 is GTSNPN, CDR2 SVGIG (reference sequence). The CDR3 DNA is TGTGCCTGGGAGACAGGGGGCACAGATACGCAGTATTTT. It yields the protein CAWETGGTDTQYF.